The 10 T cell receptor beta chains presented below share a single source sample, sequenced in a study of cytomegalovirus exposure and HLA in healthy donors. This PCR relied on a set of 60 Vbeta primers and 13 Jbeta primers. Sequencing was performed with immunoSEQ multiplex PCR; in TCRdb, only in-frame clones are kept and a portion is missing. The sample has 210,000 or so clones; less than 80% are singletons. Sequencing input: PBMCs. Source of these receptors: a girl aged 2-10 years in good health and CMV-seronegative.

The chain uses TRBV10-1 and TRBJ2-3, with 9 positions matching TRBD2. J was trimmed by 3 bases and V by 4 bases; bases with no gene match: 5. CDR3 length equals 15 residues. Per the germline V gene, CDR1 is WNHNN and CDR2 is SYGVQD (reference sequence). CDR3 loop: CASSGDLAGTDTQYF. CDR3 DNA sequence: TGCGCCAGCAGTGGTGATCTAGCGGGGACAGATACGCAGTATTTT.

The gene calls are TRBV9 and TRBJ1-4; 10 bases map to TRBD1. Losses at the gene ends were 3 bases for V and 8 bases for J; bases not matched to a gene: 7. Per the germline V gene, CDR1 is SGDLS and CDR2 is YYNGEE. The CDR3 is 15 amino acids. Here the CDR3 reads CASSGGDRGLEKLFF. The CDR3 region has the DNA TGTGCCAGCAGCGGGGGGGACAGGGGCCTGGAAAAACTGTTTTTT.

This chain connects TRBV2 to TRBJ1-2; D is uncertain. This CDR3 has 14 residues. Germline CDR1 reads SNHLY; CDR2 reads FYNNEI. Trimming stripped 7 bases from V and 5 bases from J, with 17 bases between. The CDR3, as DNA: TGTGCCAGCACTTACCACGGGAGTCCGTATGGCTACACCTTC. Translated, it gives CASTYHGSPYGYTF.

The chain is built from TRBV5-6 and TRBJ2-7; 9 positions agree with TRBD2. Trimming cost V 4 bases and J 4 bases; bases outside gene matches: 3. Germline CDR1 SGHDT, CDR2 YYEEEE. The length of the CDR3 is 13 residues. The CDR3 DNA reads TGTGCCAGCAGCCAGAGCGGGAGGTACGAGCAGTACTTC. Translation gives CASSQSGRYEQYF.

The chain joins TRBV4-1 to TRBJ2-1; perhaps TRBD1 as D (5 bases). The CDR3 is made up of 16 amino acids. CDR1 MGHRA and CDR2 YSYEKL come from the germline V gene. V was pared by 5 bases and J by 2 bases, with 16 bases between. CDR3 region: CASSDLSRVPYNEQFF. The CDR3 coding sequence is TGCGCCAGCAGCGATCTTAGCAGGGTGCCCTACAATGAGCAGTTCTTC.

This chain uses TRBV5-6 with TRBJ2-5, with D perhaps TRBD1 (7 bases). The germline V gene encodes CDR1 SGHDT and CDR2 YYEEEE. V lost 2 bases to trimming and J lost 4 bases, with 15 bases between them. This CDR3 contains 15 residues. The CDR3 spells CASSFRGAGSETQYF. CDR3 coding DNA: TGTGCCAGCAGCTTCAGGGGGGCAGGATCAGAGACCCAGTACTTC.

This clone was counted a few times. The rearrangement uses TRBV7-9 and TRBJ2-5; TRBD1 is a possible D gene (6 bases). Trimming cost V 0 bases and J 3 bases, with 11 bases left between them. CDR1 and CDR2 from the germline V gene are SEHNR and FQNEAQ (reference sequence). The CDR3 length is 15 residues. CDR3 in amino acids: CASSLAQGLKETQYF. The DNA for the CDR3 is TGTGCCAGCAGCTTAGCACAGGGCCTCAAAGAGACCCAGTACTTC.

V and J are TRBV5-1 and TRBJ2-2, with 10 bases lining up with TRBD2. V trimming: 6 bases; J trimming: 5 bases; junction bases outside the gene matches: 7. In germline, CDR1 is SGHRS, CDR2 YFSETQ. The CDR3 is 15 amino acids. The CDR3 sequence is CASNLAGAPTGELFF. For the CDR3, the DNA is TGCGCCAGCAACCTAGCGGGAGCCCCGACCGGGGAGCTGTTTTTT.

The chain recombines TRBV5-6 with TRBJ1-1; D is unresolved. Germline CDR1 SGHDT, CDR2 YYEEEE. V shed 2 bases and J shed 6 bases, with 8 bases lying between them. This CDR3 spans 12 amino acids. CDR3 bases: TGTGCCAGCAGCTTAAGCGGTTCTGAAGCTTTCTTT. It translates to CASSLSGSEAFF.

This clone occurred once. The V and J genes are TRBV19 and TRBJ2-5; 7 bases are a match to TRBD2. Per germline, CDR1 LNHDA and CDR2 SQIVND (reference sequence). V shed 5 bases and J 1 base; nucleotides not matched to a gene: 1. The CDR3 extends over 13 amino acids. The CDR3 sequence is CASSPSGQETQYF. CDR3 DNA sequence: TGTGCCAGTAGTCCTAGCGGCCAAGAGACCCAGTACTTC.